Following are 19 T cell receptor beta chains from one sample sequenced in a study of blood T cell repertoires in COVID-19. Generated by immunoSEQ multiplex PCR, the TCRdb table keeps only in-frame clones and is missing some. The sample lists around 300,000 clones; roughly 87% were seen once. The sequencing sample was made of peripheral blood. The receptors stem from a man between 45 and 60 years old with active or convalescent COVID-19.

The rearrangement joins TRBV2 to TRBJ1-2; a possible D gene is TRBD1 (5 bases). V was cut by 10 bases and J by 0 bases, with 12 bases left in between. The CDR3 is made up of 13 amino acids. Per germline, CDR1 SNHLY and CDR2 FYNNEI. CDR3 in amino acids: CATHDRTNYGYTF. As DNA, the CDR3 is TGTGCCACCCACGACAGAACTAACTATGGCTACACCTTC.

V gene TRBV4-1 combines with J gene TRBJ1-1; tentative D call: TRBD1 (5 bases). The CDR3 totals 16 residues. The germline V and J ends were trimmed by 0 bases and 3 bases, with 14 bases remaining between them. CDR1 and CDR2 (germline): MGHRA, YSYEKL. This chain's CDR3 is CASSQEGTRGDTEAFF. CDR3 bases: TGCGCCAGCAGCCAAGAAGGGACCCGCGGGGACACTGAAGCTTTCTTT.

The chain is built from TRBV7-9 and TRBJ2-1; perhaps TRBD2 as D (5 bases). The germline V and J ends were trimmed by 5 bases and 1 base, with 15 bases remaining between them. This CDR3 contains 16 residues. Germline CDR1 and CDR2: SEHNR and FQNEAQ (reference sequence). CDR3 protein: CASSLGRGRSYNEQFF. The CDR3 region has the DNA TGTGCCAGCAGCCTGGGTCGGGGTAGGTCCTACAATGAGCAGTTCTTC.

This rearrangement joins TRBV18 to TRBJ2-2; 9 bases fit TRBD2. V shed 4 bases and J 2 bases; nucleotides not matched to a gene: 2. Germline CDR1 reads KGHSH; CDR2 reads LQKENI. CDR3 length: 15 residues. The CDR3 loop is CASSQGLANTGELFF. CDR3 DNA sequence: TGTGCCAGCTCACAGGGACTAGCTAACACCGGGGAGCTGTTTTTT.

This clone occurred once. This chain joins TRBV7-2 and TRBJ1-4, with unresolved D. The V end was cut by 6 bases, the J end by 6 bases, with 14 bases between. CDR1 and CDR2 from the germline V gene are SGHTA and FQGNSA. This CDR3 has 14 residues. The CDR3 DNA follows: TGTGCCAGCAGAGTAAGGGAGTTCGATGAAAAACTGTTTTTT. This translates into CASRVREFDEKLFF.

V gene TRBV6-2 or TRBV6-3 combines with J gene TRBJ1-2; 7 nucleotides agree with TRBD1. J lost 3 bases, V lost 5 bases, and 6 bases had no gene match. This CDR3 comprises 14 residues. Germline V lookup: CDR1 MNHEY, CDR2 SVGEGT. The CDR3 DNA is TGTGCCAGCAGTAGGACAGGAGCGGACTATGGCTACACCTTC. Amino acids: CASSRTGADYGYTF.

This chain joins TRBV5-1 and TRBJ1-2, with TRBD1 identical over 9 bases. The CDR3 sequence is 14 residues long. Germline V gene data show CDR1 as SGHRS and CDR2 as YFSETQ. The ends lost 3 bases at V and 7 bases at J; junction bases unmatched: 7. The CDR3 nucleotides read TGCGCCAGCAGCTCGGGACAGGGTAGCGGTGGCTACACCTTC. This translates into CASSSGQGSGGYTF.

This clone was detected only once. This chain joins TRBV10-3 and TRBJ1-2; D is possibly TRBD1 (6 bases). The CDR3 is made up of 15 amino acids. Trimming left V 3 bases short and J 0 bases short, with 11 bases between. Germline values: CDR1 ENHRY, CDR2 SYGVKD. The CDR3, as DNA: TGTGCCATCAGTGACCGGACAGCTTCTAACTATGGCTACACCTTC. It yields the protein CAISDRTASNYGYTF.

The chain recombines TRBV5-1 with TRBJ2-7; TRBD1 aligns across 7 bases. V shed 7 bases, J shed 4 bases, and the junction held 5 bases outside the gene matches. The CDR3 runs 12 residues. Germline values: CDR1 SGHRS, CDR2 YFSETQ. The CDR3 reads CASSGTDYEQYF. For the CDR3, the DNA is TGCGCCAGCTCCGGGACAGATTACGAGCAGTACTTC.

V and J are TRBV11-3 and TRBJ2-7, with 7 bases fitting TRBD1. Germline CDR1 reads SGHNT; CDR2 reads YENEEA. Germline trimming cut 5 bases from V and 0 bases from J; bases unmatched to any gene: 4. There are 14 residues in the CDR3. The DNA of the CDR3 is TGTGCCAGCAGCCAGGGACAGAGCTCCTACGAGCAGTACTTC. Amino acids: CASSQGQSSYEQYF.

J is TRBJ1-4 and V is TRBV28; D is ambiguous. CDR3 length: 13 residues. Germline V gives CDR1 MDHEN, CDR2 SYDVKM. Trimming left V 6 bases short and J 8 bases short, with 13 bases between. The CDR3 is CASRADGEEKLFF. As DNA, the CDR3 is TGTGCCAGCAGGGCCGACGGGGAAGAAAAACTGTTTTTT.

V is TRBV6-6 and J is TRBJ1-4; tentative D call: TRBD1 (5 bases). V lost 7 bases to trimming and J lost 6 bases, with 6 bases between them. This CDR3 contains 11 residues. The V gene's germline CDR1 is MNHNY and CDR2 SVGAGI (reference sequence). The CDR3 here is CASTGYEKLFF. For the CDR3, the DNA is TGTGCCAGCACAGGGTATGAAAAACTGTTTTTT.

This sequence joins TRBV19 and TRBJ1-6; 9 nucleotides line up with TRBD1. Germline V gives CDR1 LNHDA, CDR2 SQIVND (reference sequence). Germline trimming cut 6 bases from V and 7 bases from J; bases unmatched to any gene: 7. The CDR3 loop spans 15 amino acids. The CDR3 reads CASSTTGGSNSPLHF. CDR3 coding DNA: TGTGCCAGTAGCACCACAGGGGGCTCAAATTCACCCCTCCACTTT.

V gene TRBV14 combines with J gene TRBJ2-7; the D gene is possibly TRBD2 (6 bases). The CDR3 loop spans 13 amino acids. Between the trimmed V and J ends, which lost 5 bases and 2 bases, there was a span of 10 bases. In germline, CDR1 is SGHDN, CDR2 FVKESK. CDR3: CASSVGGTYEQYF. The CDR3 region has the DNA TGTGCCAGCAGCGTCGGAGGGACCTACGAGCAGTACTTC.

The chain couples TRBV11-3 to TRBJ2-2, with a possible D match to TRBD1 (6 bases). The CDR3 runs to 16 residues. With 4 bases removed from V and 4 bases from J, the gap between germline ends came to 16 bases. Germline CDR1 reads SGHNT; CDR2 reads YENEEA. The CDR3 DNA reads as TGTGCCAGCAGCTCATTCCAGGGGAGAGGCACCGGGGAGCTGTTTTTT. Translation: CASSSFQGRGTGELFF.

The chain carries TRBV7-7 and TRBJ2-3, with 14 bases fitting TRBD2. The germline V gene encodes CDR1 SSHAT and CDR2 FNYEAQ (reference sequence). J was trimmed by 4 bases and V by 5 bases; bases with no gene match: 5. This CDR3 spans 16 amino acids. CDR3 coding DNA: TGTGCCAGCAGCCCGGGACTAGCGGGAGTAGCAGATACGCAGTATTTT. It yields the protein CASSPGLAGVADTQYF.

This sequence joins TRBV7-2 and TRBJ2-2; D possibly corresponds to TRBD2 (6 bases). Germline lookup yields CDR1 SGHTA and CDR2 FQGNSA. CDR3 length: 14 residues. Trimming removed 5 bases from V and 3 bases from J, with 10 bases in between. CDR3 nucleotides: TGTGCCAGCAGCCCACGGGACTACACCGGGGAGCTGTTTTTT. Its translation is CASSPRDYTGELFF.

The V call is TRBV19, the J call TRBJ1-2; the D gene is possibly TRBD1 (6 bases). The germline gives CDR1 LNHDA, CDR2 SQIVND (reference sequence). This CDR3 spans 14 amino acids. V was pared by 6 bases and J by 7 bases, with 18 bases between. The CDR3 is CASSTNSDSLGYTF. The DNA for the CDR3 is TGTGCCAGTAGCACAAACTCGGACAGTCTTGGCTACACCTTC. The entire variable domain, with the rest obtained from reference TRBV19 and TRBJ1-2, is as follows: DGGITQSPKYLFRKEGQNVTLSCEQNLNHDAMYWYRQDPGQGLRLIYYSQIVNDFQKGDIAEGYSVSREKKESFPLTVTSAQKNPTAFYLCASSTNSDSLGYTFGSGTRLTVV.

The chain uses TRBV9 and TRBJ2-3; 11 nucleotides line up with TRBD2. This CDR3 has 14 amino acids. Germline-derived CDR1 and CDR2 are SGDLS and YYNGEE. The V segment lost 2 bases and the J segment 7 bases; nucleotides outside the gene matches: 3. The CDR3, as DNA: TGTGCCAGCAGCGTCCCTAGCGGGGGGAATACGCAGTATTTT. This encodes CASSVPSGGNTQYF.